The entry below describes one TCR beta chain. Together with a sample-barcoded 5' primer, a J-beta primer mix was included in a second PCR lasting 7 to 11 cycles. Each cDNA was tagged by a template-switch adaptor containing 12 random nucleotides. One entry per CDR3 protein, called by TCRdb with MiXCR from the 5' RACE reads. The table includes about 1.4 million distinct CDR3 sequences, approximately 59% detected once. This entry is derived from a study of blood T cells in healthy people across ages. J gave up 8 bases and V 0 bases, and 7 bases lay outside the gene matches. Per germline, CDR1 LNHNV and CDR2 YYDKDF (reference sequence). This CDR3 has 16 residues.

The rearrangement joins TRBV15 to TRBJ2-1; 10 bases line up with TRBD2. Material for sequencing was blood. The source is a man aged 18 to 29 in good health. The CDR3 nucleotides read TGTGCCACCAGCAGAGATCAGGCTAGCGGGAGCTATGAGCAGTTCTTC. Protein product: CATSRDQASGSYEQFF.